This T cell receptor (beta chain) emerged from a study of blood T cell repertoires in COVID-19. Study information: The United States, Italy and Spain were the sources of the acute and convalescent COVID-19 samples. T cells, B-cell-depleted T cells, or PBMCs supplied cDNA or gDNA.

The length of the CDR3 is 19 residues. From germline, CDR1 is WNHNN and CDR2 SYGVQD (reference sequence). V lost 4 bases and J lost 6, with 28 bases in between. This clone has more than one count but fewer than ten. The Seattle site enrolled patients during active infection and followed them longitudinally. In the authors' workflow: Cell counts per sample came from amplifying reference gene primers. Data came from immunoSEQ multiplex PCR; TCRdb stores just in-frame clones and leaves some out. That table furnishes V, J and clone size, whereas the DNA furnished D and trimming. The sample yields 250,000 to 350,000 clones, roughly 80% seen once.

This rearrangement joins TRBV10-1 to TRBJ1-5; tentative D call: TRBD1 (6 bases). This TCR was recovered from a person aged 65-85 years with COVID-19, enrolled during active disease. Sequenced material: peripheral blood. The CDR3 sequence is CASSVHGRGANFLCQPQHF. The CDR3 DNA sequence: TGCGCCAGCAGTGTGCACGGCAGGGGCGCTAATTTTCTTTGTCAGCCCCAGCATTTT.